The next 5 T cell receptor beta chains were all read from a single sample in a study of regulatory T cells in long-lasting Graves disease. Both iRepertoire HTBI primers and Arm-PCR of CDR3 regions were used to build the TCR beta libraries. TCRdb re-derived calls from the multiplex PCR reads in MiXCR, one entry per CDR3 protein. The sample consists of 650,000 to 850,000 distinct CDR3 sequences, 25% to 35% of them appearing once. The sample's time point: persistent/refractory GD, antithyroid drugs over 5 years with positive TRAb. The TCR library was made from RNA extracted from PBMCs. The material was peripheral blood mononuclear cells (PBMCs), obtained when the disease was refractory, from a patient treated with antithyroid drugs. The source of these receptors is a female donor with Graves disease.

J is TRBJ2-5 and V is TRBV12-3 or TRBV12-4; 15 bases are a match to TRBD2. This CDR3 is 16 amino acids long. V dropped 6 bases and J dropped 4; count of bases not matched to a gene: 6. In nucleotides, the CDR3 is TGTGCCAGCAGCAGGGGACTAGCGGGAGGAAGAGAGACCCAGTACTTC. Protein: CASSRGLAGGRETQYF.

The V call is TRBV19, the J call TRBJ1-1, with D unclear. The CDR3 contains 14 residues. Trimming pared 1 base from V and 0 bases from J, leaving 6 bases between. The germline gives CDR1 LNHDA, CDR2 SQIVND (reference sequence). The CDR3 DNA follows: TGTGCCAGTAGTATAGCACACATGAACACTGAAGCTTTCTTT. Protein product: CASSIAHMNTEAFF.

CDR3 amino acids: CASSQDAAGRDTEAFF. The CDR3 DNA sequence: TGTGCCAGCAGCCAAGACGCGGCCGGGAGGGACACTGAAGCTTTCTTT. The chain has TRBV3-1 and TRBJ1-1; D unresolved. The CDR3 is made up of 16 amino acids. The V and J ends lost 0 bases and 3 bases respectively, with 14 bases between them. Germline V gene data show CDR1 as LGHDT and CDR2 as YNNKEL (reference sequence).

The chain recombines TRBV28 with TRBJ2-3; D possibly corresponds to TRBD1 (5 bases). The germline V gene encodes CDR1 MDHEN and CDR2 SYDVKM. V lost 5 bases and J lost 1, with 10 bases in between. This CDR3 comprises 14 residues. The CDR3 reads CASSLGHRTDTQYF. The CDR3 DNA reads as TGTGCCAGCAGTCTCGGACACCGCACAGATACGCAGTATTTT.

This chain connects TRBV6-2 or TRBV6-3 to TRBJ2-7; D might be TRBD1 (6 bases). V shed 4 bases and J shed 4 bases, with 11 bases lying between them. The germline V gene has CDR1 MNHEY and CDR2 SVGEGT. The CDR3 runs to 13 residues. Here the CDR3 reads CASSSGHLYEQYF. The CDR3 nucleotides are TGTGCCAGCAGTTCGGGACACCTATACGAGCAGTACTTC.